Following are 11 T cell receptor beta chains from one sample sequenced in a study of shared clonotypes between healthy human individuals. Some clones are missing from TCRdb's copy, which holds only in-frame ones; the method was immunoSEQ multiplex PCR. The sample contains about 2 million clones, roughly 95% of which appear only once. Sequencing was done on a sample of naive CD4+ T cells sorted from blood. Subset here: CD45RA+ positively selected. These receptors were collected from a man younger than 30 in good health.

This chain connects TRBV18 to TRBJ2-5; 7 nucleotides align to TRBD2. CDR3 length: 16 residues. The germline CDR1 and CDR2 sequences are KGHSH and LQKENI. The V gene end was trimmed by 6 bases and the J gene end by 3 bases; junction bases not matched to a gene: 13. CDR3 nucleotide sequence: TGTGCCAGCTCGTCCACTAGCGTTCAAATCAAAGAGACCCAGTACTTC. It encodes CASSSTSVQIKETQYF. Full variable domain (missing parts from reference TRBV18 and TRBJ2-5): NAGVMQNPRHLVRRRGQEARLRCSPMKGHSHVYWYRQLPEEGLKFMVYLQKENIIDESGMPKERFSAEFPKEGPSILRIQQVVRGDSAAYFCASSSTSVQIKETQYFGPGTRLLVL.

The V call is TRBV13, the J call TRBJ2-5; D is uncertain. CDR3 length: 12 amino acids. The germline V and J ends were trimmed by 4 bases and 7 bases, with 10 bases remaining between them. Germline V lookup: CDR1 PRHDT, CDR2 FYEKMQ (reference sequence). The CDR3 protein is CASSSNPGTQYF. In DNA form, the CDR3 reads TGTGCCAGCAGCTCCAATCCAGGGACCCAGTACTTC.

V is TRBV30 and J is TRBJ2-1; 10 nucleotides align to TRBD2. V lost 3 bases, J lost 8 bases, and 7 bases stayed unmatched. The germline V gene encodes CDR1 GTSNPN and CDR2 SVGIG (reference sequence). The CDR3 consists of 14 residues. The CDR3 bases are TGTGCCTGGAGAGAGCGGGGGGGCCGCTATGAGCAGTTCTTC. Protein: CAWRERGGRYEQFF.

The CDR3 region is CASSARTGGGPYEQYF. In DNA form, the CDR3 reads TGCGCCAGCAGCGCGCGGACAGGGGGCGGACCCTACGAGCAGTACTTC. The V and J genes are TRBV5-1 and TRBJ2-7, with TRBD1 identical over 11 bases. The germline V gene encodes CDR1 SGHRS and CDR2 YFSETQ. V shed 4 bases, J shed 2 bases, and the junction held 8 bases outside the gene matches. The CDR3 is made up of 16 amino acids.

The V gene is TRBV27, the J gene TRBJ2-2, with a tentative D call TRBD2 (5 bases). V lost 0 bases, J lost 7 bases, and 12 bases lay in between. The CDR3 sequence is 15 residues long. From germline, CDR1 is MNHEY and CDR2 SMNVEV (reference sequence). As DNA, the CDR3 is TGTGCCAGCAGTTTATCGAGGGCCTTAAGCGGGGAGCTGTTTTTT. It specifies CASSLSRALSGELFF.

The rearrangement joins TRBV7-8 to TRBJ1-5, with TRBD1 as a possible D gene (5 bases). The CDR3 sequence is 15 residues long. Germline assignment: CDR1 SGHVS and CDR2 FQNEAQ. Trimming took off 0 bases at V and 2 bases at J, with 8 bases between the two ends. CDR3 sequence reads: CASSLAGVGNQPQHF. CDR3 DNA: TGTGCCAGCAGCTTAGCGGGGGTGGGCAATCAGCCCCAGCATTTT.

The chain has TRBV19 and TRBJ1-6; TRBD1 agrees at 10 bases. The J segment lost 6 bases and the V segment lost 4 bases, leaving 3 bases of the junction unmatched. There are 15 residues in the CDR3. CDR1 LNHDA and CDR2 SQIVND come from the germline V gene (reference sequence). CDR3 in amino acids: CASSTGTGVNSPLHF. CDR3 DNA sequence: TGTGCCAGTAGTACAGGGACAGGGGTTAATTCACCCCTCCACTTT.

The chain employs TRBV28 and TRBJ2-7; possibly TRBD1 or TRBD2 for D (5 bases each). CDR1 is MDHEN, CDR2 SYDVKM, per germline. This CDR3 spans 16 amino acids. V lost 7 bases and J lost 0, with 19 bases in between. CDR3 sequence: CASTPGAPATSYEQYF. The CDR3 DNA sequence: TGTGCCAGCACCCCCGGGGCGCCAGCTACCTCCTACGAGCAGTACTTC.

The chain joins TRBV10-3 to TRBJ2-6, with D possibly being TRBD1 or TRBD2 (5 bases each). Trimming took off 6 bases at V and 2 bases at J, with 20 bases between the two ends. CDR1 ENHRY and CDR2 SYGVKD come from the germline V gene. This CDR3 region has 18 residues. The CDR3 loop reads CAISQPGTAPAGANVLTF. In DNA, the CDR3 is TGTGCCATCAGCCAGCCCGGGACGGCCCCAGCTGGGGCCAACGTCCTGACTTTC.

The rearrangement uses TRBV5-1 and TRBJ1-1, with 8 bases aligning to TRBD1. The CDR3 contains 13 residues. J was trimmed by 6 bases and V by 6 bases; bases with no gene match: 7. CDR1 SGHRS and CDR2 YFSETQ come from the germline V gene. The CDR3 sequence: CASTRTGSAEAFF. The CDR3 nucleotides are TGCGCCAGCACCCGGACAGGGAGCGCTGAAGCTTTCTTT.

The chain carries TRBV7-9 and TRBJ1-2, with 10 bases fitting TRBD1. The length of the CDR3 is 14 residues. The germline V gene encodes CDR1 SEHNR and CDR2 FQNEAQ (reference sequence). Trimming took 5 bases from V and 6 from J; bases not matched to a gene: 6. The CDR3 region has the DNA TGTGCCAGCAGCCGCGTGGGGACAGGGGATGGCTACACCTTC. It translates to CASSRVGTGDGYTF.